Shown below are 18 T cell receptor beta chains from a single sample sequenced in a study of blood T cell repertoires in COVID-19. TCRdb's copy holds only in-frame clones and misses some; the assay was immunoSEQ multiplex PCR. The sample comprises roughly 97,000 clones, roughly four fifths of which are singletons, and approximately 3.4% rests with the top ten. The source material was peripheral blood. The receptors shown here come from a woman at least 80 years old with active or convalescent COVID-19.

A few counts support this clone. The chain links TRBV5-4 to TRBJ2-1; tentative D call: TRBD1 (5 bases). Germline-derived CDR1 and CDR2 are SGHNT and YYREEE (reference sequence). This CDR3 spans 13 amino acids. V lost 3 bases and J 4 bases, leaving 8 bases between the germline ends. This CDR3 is CASSSQEYNEQFF. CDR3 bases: TGTGCCAGCAGCTCACAGGAGTACAATGAGCAGTTCTTC.

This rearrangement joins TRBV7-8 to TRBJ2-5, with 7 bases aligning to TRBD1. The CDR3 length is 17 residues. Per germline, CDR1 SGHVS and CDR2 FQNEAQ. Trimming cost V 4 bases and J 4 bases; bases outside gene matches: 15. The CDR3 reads CASSSHRDSDQGETQYF. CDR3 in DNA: TGTGCCAGCAGCTCCCACCGGGACAGCGATCAAGGAGAGACCCAGTACTTC.

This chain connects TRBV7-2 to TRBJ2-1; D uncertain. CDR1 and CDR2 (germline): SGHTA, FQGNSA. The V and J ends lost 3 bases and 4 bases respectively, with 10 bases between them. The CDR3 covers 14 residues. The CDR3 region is CASSLRPAYNEQFF. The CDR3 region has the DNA TGTGCCAGCAGCTTGCGGCCAGCGTACAATGAGCAGTTCTTC.

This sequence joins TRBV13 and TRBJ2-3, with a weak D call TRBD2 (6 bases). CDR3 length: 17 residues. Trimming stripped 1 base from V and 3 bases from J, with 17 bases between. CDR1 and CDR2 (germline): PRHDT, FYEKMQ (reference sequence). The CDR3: CASSLAFYPGGTDTQYF. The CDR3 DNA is TGTGCCAGCAGCTTAGCGTTCTACCCTGGGGGGACAGATACGCAGTATTTT.

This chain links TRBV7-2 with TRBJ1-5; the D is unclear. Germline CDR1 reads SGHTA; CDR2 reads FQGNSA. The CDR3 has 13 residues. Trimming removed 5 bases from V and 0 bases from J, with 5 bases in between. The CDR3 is CASSPYSNQPQHF. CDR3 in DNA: TGTGCCAGCAGCCCCTATAGCAATCAGCCCCAGCATTTT.

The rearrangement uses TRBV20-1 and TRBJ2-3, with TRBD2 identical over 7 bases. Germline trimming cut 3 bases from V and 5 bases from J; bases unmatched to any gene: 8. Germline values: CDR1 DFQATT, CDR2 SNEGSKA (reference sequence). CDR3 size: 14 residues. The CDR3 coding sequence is TGCAGTGCTAGTGGCAGGGAGCGGGGAGATACGCAGTATTTT. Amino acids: CSASGRERGDTQYF.

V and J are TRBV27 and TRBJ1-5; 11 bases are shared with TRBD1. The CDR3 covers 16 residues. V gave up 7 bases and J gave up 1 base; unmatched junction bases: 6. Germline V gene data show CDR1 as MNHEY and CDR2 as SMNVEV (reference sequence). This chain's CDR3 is CASKGQGVKSNQPQHF. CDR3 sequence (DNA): TGTGCCAGCAAGGGACAGGGGGTGAAGAGCAATCAGCCCCAGCATTTT.

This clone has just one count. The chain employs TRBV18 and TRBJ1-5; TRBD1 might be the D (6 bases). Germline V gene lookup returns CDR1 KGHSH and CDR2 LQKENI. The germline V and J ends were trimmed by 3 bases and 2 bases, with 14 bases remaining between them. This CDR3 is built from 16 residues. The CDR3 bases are TGTGCCAGCTCACCTGACAGGAACGGCGGCAATCAGCCCCAGCATTTT. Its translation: CASSPDRNGGNQPQHF. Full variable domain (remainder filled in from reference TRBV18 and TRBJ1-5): NAGVMQNPRHLVRRRGQEARLRCSPMKGHSHVYWYRQLPEEGLKFMVYLQKENIIDESGMPKERFSAEFPKEGPSILRIQQVVRGDSAAYFCASSPDRNGGNQPQHFGDGTRLSIL.

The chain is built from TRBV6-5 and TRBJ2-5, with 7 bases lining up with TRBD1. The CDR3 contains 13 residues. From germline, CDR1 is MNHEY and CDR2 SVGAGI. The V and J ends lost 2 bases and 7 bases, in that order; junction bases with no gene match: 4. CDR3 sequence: CASSYGTVGTQYF. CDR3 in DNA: TGTGCCAGCAGTTACGGGACAGTCGGGACCCAGTACTTC.

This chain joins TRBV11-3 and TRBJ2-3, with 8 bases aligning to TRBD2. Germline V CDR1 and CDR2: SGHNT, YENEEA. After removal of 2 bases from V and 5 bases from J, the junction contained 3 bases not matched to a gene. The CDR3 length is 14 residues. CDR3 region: CASSLRRGEDTQYF. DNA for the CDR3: TGTGCCAGCAGCTTAAGGCGGGGGGAAGATACGCAGTATTTT.

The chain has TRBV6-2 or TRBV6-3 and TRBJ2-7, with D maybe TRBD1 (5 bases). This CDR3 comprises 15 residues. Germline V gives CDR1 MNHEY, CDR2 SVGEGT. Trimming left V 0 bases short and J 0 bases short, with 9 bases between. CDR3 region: CASSYSYDSSYEQYF. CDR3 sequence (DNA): TGTGCCAGCAGTTACTCGTACGACAGCTCCTACGAGCAGTACTTC.

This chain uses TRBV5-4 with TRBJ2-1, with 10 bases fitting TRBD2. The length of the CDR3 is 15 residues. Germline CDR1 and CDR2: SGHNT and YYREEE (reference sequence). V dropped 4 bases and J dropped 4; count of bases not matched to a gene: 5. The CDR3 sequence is CASSKSGRDYNEQFF. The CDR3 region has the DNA TGTGCCAGCAGCAAAAGCGGGAGGGATTACAATGAGCAGTTCTTC.

The CDR3 sequence: CATGTANSNQPQHF. The CDR3 nucleotides read TGTGCCACCGGGACAGCCAATAGCAATCAGCCCCAGCATTTT. V is TRBV6-4 and J is TRBJ1-5; TRBD1 matches at 7 bases. This CDR3 is 14 amino acids long. Germline V gene data show CDR1 as MRHNA and CDR2 as SNTAGT. Losses at the gene ends were 10 bases for V and 0 bases for J; bases not matched to a gene: 6.

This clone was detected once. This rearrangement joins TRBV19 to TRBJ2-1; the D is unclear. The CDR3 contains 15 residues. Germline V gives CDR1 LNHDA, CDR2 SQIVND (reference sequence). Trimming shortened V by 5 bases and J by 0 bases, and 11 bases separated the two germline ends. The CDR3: CASSPGSNSYNEQFF. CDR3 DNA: TGTGCCAGTAGTCCCGGGTCGAACTCCTACAATGAGCAGTTCTTC.

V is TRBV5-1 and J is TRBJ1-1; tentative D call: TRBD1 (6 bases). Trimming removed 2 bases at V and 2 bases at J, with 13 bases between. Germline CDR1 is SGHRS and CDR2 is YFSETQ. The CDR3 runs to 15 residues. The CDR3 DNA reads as TGCGCCAGCAGCTTCGCGGACAGAATAAACACTGAAGCTTTCTTT. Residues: CASSFADRINTEAFF.

In nucleotides, the CDR3 is TGTGCCAGCAGCCAAGATTCAGGGACTGAAGCTTTCTTT. Amino acids: CASSQDSGTEAFF. This sequence joins TRBV3-1 (or the pseudogene TRBV3-2) and TRBJ1-1; D is possibly TRBD1 (5 bases). Germline V gives CDR1 LGHDT, CDR2 YNNKEL (reference sequence). Between the trimmed V and J ends, which lost 0 bases and 5 bases, there was a span of 7 bases. The CDR3 spans 13 residues.

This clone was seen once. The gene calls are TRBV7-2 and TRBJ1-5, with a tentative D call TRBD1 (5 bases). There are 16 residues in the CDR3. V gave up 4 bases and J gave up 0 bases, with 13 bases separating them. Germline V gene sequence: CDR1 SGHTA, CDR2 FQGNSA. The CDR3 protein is CASSYRGGDSNQPQHF. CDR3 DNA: TGTGCCAGCAGCTACCGGGGGGGGGATAGCAATCAGCCCCAGCATTTT.

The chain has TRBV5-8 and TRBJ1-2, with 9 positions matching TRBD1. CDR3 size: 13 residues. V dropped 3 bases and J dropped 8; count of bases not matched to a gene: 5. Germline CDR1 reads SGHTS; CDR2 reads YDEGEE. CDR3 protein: CASSSNRGHGYTF. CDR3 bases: TGTGCCAGCAGCTCGAACAGGGGGCACGGCTACACCTTC.